Given below is one T cell receptor beta chain in context. The germline gene is not matched at one end of the junction; a read error may be the cause. This sample is drawn from a study of CD8 T cells in Susac syndrome. Germline CDR1 and CDR2: MNHEY and SVGEGT. This CDR3 contains 16 residues. Random-hexamer reverse transcription was applied to roughly 0.5 to 1 ug RNA. An immunoSEQ multiplex PCR amplified TCR beta CDR3 over 54 Vbeta and 13 Jbeta. TCRdb redid the calling of the immunoSEQ multiplex PCR reads with MiXCR, one entry per CDR3 protein. The sample has 330,000 or so distinct CDR3 sequences, 89% seen once.

Specimen: CD8+ T cells from PBMCs. The source is a human donor with multiple sclerosis. The rearrangement links TRBV6-2 or TRBV6-3 to TRBJ2-1, with unresolved D. CDR3 in amino acids: CASTYSADLPYNEQFF. The CDR3 nucleotides read TGTGCCAGCACTTACTCCGCGGACCTCCCCTACAATGAGCAGTTCTTC.